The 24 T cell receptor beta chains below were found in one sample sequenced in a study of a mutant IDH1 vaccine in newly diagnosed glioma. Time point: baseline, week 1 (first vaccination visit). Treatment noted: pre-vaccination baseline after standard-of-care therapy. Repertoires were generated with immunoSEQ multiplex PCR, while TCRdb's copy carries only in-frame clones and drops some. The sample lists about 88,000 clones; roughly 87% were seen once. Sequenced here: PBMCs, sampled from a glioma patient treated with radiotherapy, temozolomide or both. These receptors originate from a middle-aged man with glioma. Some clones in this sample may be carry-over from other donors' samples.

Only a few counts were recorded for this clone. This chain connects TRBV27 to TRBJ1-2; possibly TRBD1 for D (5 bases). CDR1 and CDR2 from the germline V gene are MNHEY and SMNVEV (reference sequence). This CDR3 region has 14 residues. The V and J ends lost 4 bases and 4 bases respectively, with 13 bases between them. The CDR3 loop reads CASSSLGGGYGYTF. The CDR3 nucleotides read TGTGCCAGCAGTTCGCTTGGGGGAGGCTATGGCTACACCTTC.

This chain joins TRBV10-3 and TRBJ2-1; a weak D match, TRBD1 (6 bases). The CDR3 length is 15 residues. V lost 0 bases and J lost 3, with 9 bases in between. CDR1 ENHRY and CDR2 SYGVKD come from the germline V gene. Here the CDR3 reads CAISESGTYYNEQFF. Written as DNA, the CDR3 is TGTGCCATCAGTGAGTCGGGGACATACTACAATGAGCAGTTCTTC.

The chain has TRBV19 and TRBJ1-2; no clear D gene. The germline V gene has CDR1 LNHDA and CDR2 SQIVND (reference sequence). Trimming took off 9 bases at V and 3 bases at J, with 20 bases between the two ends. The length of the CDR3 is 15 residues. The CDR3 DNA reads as TGTGCCAGAACTACCCGGCGGGTTGTTGACTATGGCTACACCTTC. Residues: CARTTRRVVDYGYTF. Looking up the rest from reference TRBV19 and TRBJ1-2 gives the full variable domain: DGGITQSPKYLFRKEGQNVTLSCEQNLNHDAMYWYRQDPGQGLRLIYYSQIVNDFQKGDIAEGYSVSREKKESFPLTVTSAQKNPTAFYLCARTTRRVVDYGYTFGSGTRLTVV.

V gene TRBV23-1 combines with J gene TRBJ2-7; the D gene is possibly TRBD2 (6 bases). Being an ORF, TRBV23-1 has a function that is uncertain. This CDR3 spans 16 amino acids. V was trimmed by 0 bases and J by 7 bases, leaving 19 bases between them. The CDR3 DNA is TGCGCCAGCAGTCAATCAGGAAGGGGCTCGGGGGAGGAGCAGTACTTC. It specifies CASSQSGRGSGEEQYF.

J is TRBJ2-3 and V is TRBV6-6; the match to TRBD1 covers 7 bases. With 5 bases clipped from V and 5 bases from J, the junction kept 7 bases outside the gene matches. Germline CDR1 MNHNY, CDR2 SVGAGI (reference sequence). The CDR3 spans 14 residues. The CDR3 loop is CASSTDRDGDTQYF. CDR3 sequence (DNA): TGTGCCAGCAGTACTGACAGGGACGGAGATACGCAGTATTTT.

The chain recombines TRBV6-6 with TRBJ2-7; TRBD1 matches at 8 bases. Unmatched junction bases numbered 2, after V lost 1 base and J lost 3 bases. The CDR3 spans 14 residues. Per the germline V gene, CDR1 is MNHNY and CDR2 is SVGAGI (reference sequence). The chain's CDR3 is CASSYLDRVYEQYF. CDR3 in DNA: TGTGCCAGCAGTTACTTGGACAGGGTCTACGAGCAGTACTTC.

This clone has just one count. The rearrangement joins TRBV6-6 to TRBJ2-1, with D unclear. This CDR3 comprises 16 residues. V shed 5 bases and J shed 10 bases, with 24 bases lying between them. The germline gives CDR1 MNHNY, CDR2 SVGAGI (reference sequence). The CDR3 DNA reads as TGTGCCAGCAGTCCACAGTTCAGGTCTCCCCTGGAGGAGCAGTTCTTC. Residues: CASSPQFRSPLEEQFF.

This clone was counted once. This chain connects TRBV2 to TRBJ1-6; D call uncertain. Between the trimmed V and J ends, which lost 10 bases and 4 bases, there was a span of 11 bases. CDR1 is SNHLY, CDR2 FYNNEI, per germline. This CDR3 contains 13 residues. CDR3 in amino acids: CANSREYNSPLHF. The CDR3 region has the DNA TGTGCCAACAGCCGGGAATATAATTCACCCCTCCACTTT.

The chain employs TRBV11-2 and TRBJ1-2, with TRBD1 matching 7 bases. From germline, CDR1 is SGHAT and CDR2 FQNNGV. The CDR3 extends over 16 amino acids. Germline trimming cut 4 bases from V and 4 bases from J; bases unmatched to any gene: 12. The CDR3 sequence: CASSSGTMTGFYGYTF. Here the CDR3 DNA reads TGTGCCAGCAGCTCTGGAACCATGACAGGGTTCTATGGCTACACCTTC. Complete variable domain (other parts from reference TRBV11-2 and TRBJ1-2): EAGVAQSPRYKIIEKRQSVAFWCNPISGHATLYWYQQILGQGPKLLIQFQNNGVVDDSQLPKDRFSAERLKGVDSTLKIQPAKLEDSAVYLCASSSGTMTGFYGYTFGSGTRLTVV.

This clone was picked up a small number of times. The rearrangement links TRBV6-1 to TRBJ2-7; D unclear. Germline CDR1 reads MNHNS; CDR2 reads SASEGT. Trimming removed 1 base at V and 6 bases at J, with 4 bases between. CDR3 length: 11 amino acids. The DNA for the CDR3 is TGTGCCAGCAGTGAAGGGATCGAGCAGTACTTC. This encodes CASSEGIEQYF.

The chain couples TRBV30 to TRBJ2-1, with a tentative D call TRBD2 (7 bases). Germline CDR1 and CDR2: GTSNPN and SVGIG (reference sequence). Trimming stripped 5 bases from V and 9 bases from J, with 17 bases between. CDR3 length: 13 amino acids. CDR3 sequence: CAWSRGGAGEQFF. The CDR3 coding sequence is TGTGCCTGGTCTCGTGGGGGGGCGGGTGAGCAGTTCTTC.

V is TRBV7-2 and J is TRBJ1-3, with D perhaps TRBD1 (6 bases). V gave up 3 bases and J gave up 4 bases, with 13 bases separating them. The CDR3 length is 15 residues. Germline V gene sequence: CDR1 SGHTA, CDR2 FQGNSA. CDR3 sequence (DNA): TGTGCCAGCAGCTTTGGGGGGGGCAGAGGAAACACCATATATTTT. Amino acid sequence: CASSFGGGRGNTIYF.

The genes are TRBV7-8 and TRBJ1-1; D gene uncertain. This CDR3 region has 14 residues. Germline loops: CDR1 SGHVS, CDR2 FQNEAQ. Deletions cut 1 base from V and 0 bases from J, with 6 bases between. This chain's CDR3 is CASSLGGLNTEAFF. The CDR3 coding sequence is TGTGCCAGCAGCTTAGGTGGGCTGAACACTGAAGCTTTCTTT.

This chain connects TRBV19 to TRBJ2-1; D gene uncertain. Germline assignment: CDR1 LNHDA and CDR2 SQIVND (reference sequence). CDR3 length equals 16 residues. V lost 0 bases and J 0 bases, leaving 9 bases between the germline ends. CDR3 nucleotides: TGTGCCAGTAGTATAGAGGGGTCCTTCTCCTACAATGAGCAGTTCTTC. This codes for CASSIEGSFSYNEQFF.

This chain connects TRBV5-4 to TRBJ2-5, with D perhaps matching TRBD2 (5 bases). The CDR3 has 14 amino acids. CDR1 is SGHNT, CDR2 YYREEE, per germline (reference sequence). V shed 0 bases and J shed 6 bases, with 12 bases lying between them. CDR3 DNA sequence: TGTGCCAGCAGCTTGGTAGGTGAGGGAAAGACCCAGTACTTC. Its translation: CASSLVGEGKTQYF.

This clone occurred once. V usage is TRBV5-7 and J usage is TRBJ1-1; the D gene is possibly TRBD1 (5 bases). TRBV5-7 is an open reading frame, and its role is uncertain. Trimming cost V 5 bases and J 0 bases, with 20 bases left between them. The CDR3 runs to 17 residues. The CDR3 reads CASRGRGPQAMNTEAFF. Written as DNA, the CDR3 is TGTGCCAGCAGGGGACGAGGACCTCAGGCCATGAACACTGAAGCTTTCTTT.

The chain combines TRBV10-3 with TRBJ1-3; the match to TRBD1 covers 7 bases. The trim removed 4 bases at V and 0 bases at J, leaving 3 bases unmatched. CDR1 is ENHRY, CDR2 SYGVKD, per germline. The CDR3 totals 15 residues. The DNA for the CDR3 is TGTGCCATCAGTGTGGGACAGAGCTCTGGAAACACCATATATTTT. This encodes CAISVGQSSGNTIYF.

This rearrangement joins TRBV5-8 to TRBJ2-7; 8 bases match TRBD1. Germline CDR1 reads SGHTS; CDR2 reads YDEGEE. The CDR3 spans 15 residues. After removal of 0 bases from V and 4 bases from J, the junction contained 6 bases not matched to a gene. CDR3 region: CASSLAAGGVYEQYF. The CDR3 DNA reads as TGTGCCAGCAGCTTGGCCGCAGGGGGCGTTTACGAGCAGTACTTC.

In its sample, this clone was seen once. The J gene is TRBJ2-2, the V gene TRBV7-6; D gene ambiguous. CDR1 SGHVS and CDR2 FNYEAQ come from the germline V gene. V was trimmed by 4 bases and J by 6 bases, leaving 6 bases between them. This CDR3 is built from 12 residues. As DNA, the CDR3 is TGTGCCAGCAGCTCCAGCGCCGGGGAGCTGTTTTTT. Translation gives CASSSSAGELFF. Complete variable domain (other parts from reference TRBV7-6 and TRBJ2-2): GAGVSQSPRYKVTKRGQDVALRCDPISGHVSLYWYRQALGQGPEFLTYFNYEAQQDKSGLPNDRFSAERPEGSISTLTIQRTEQRDSAMYRCASSSSAGELFFGEGSRLTVL.

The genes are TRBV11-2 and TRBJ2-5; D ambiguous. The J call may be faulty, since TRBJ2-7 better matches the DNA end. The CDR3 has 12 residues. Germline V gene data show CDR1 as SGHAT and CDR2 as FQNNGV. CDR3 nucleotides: TGTGCCAGCAGCTTAGGGTCCCACGAGCAGTACTTC. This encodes CASSLGSHEQYF.

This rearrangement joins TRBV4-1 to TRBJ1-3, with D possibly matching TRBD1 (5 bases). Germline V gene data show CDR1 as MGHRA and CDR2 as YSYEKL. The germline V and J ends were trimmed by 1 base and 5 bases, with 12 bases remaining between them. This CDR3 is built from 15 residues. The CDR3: CASSQGQLARNTIYF. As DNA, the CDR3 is TGCGCCAGCAGCCAAGGACAGTTAGCTAGAAACACCATATATTTT.

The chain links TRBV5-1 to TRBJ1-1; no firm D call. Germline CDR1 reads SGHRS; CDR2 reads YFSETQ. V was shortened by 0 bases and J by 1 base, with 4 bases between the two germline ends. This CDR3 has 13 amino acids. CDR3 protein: CASSLAENTEAFF. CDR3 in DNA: TGCGCCAGCAGCTTGGCAGAGAACACTGAAGCTTTCTTT.

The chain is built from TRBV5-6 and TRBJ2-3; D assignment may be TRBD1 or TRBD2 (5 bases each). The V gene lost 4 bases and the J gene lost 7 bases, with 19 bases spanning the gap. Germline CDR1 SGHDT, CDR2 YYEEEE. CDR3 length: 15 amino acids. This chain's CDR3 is CASSRQRGVGYTQYF. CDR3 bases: TGTGCCAGCAGCCGACAACGAGGGGTTGGGTATACGCAGTATTTT.

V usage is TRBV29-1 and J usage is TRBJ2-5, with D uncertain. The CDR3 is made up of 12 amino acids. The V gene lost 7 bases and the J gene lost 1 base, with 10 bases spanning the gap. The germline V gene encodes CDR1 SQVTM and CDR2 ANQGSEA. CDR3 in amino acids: CSDLGFQETQYF. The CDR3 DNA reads TGCAGCGATCTTGGGTTCCAAGAGACCCAGTACTTC. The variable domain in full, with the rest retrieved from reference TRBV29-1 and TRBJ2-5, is SAVISQKPSRDICQRGTSLTIQCQVDSQVTMMFWYRQQPGQSLTLIATANQGSEATYESGFVIDKFPISRPNLTFSTLTVSNMSPEDSSIYLCSDLGFQETQYFGPGTRLLVL.